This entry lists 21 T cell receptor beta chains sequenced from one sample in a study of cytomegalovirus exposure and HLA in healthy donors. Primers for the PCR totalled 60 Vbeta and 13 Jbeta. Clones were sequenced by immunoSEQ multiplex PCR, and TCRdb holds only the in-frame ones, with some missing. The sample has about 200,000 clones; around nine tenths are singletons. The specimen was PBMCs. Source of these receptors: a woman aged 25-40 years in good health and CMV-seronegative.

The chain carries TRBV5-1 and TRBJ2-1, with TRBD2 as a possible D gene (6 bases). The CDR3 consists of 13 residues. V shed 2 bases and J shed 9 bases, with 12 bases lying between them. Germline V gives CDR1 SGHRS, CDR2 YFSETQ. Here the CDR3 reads CASSLGGASEQFF. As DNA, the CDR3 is TGCGCCAGCAGCTTAGGCGGGGCAAGTGAGCAGTTCTTC.

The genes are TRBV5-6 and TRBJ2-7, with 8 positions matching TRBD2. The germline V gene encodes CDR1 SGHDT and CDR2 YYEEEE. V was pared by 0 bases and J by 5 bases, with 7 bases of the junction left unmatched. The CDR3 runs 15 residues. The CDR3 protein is CASSLGAGGLDEQYF. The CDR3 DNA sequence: TGTGCCAGCAGCTTGGGCGCGGGGGGATTAGACGAGCAGTACTTC.

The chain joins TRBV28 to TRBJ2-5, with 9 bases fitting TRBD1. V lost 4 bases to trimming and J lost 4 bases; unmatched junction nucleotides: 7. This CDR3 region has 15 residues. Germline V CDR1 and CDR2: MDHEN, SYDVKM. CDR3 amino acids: CASSWDRDRVETQYF. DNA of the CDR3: TGTGCCAGCAGTTGGGACCGGGACAGGGTAGAGACCCAGTACTTC. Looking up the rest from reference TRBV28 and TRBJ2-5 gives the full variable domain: DVKVTQSSRYLVKRTGEKVFLECVQDMDHENMFWYRQDPGLGLRLIYFSYDVKMKEKGDIPEGYSVSREKKERFSLILESASTNQTSMYLCASSWDRDRVETQYFGPGTRLLVL.

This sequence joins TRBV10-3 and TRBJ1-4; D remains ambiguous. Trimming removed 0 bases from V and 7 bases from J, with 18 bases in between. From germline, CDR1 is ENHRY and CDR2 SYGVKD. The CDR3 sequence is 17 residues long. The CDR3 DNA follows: TGTGCCATCAGTGAGTCCCCCAGTGGTGGGCTGGCTGAAAAACTGTTTTTT. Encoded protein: CAISESPSGGLAEKLFF.

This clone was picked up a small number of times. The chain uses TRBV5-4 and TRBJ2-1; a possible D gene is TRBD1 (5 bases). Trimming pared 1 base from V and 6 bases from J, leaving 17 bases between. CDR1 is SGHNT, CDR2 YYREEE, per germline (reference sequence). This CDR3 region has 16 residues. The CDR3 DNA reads TGTGCCAGCAGCTTGTTCGGCCAGGGTGTTGGCAATGAGCAGTTCTTC. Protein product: CASSLFGQGVGNEQFF.

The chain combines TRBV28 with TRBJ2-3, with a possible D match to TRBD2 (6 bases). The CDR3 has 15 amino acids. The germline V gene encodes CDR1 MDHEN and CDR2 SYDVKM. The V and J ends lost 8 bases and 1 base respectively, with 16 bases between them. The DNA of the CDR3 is TGTGCCAGCGGACGACTAGTCTCTGGCACAGATACGCAGTATTTT. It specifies CASGRLVSGTDTQYF.

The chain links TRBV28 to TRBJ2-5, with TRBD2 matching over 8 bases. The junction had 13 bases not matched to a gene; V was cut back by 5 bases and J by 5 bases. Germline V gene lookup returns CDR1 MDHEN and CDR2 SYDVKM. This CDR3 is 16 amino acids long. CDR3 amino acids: CASSLSPGLVRETQYF. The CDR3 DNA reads TGTGCCAGCAGTCTCTCTCCGGGACTAGTCCGCGAGACCCAGTACTTC.

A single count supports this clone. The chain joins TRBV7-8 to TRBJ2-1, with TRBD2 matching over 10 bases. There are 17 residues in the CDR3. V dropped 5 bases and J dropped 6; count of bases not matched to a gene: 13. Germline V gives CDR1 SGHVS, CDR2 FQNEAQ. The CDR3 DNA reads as TGTGCCAGCAGCCCCCGAGTAGCGGGGGGAGGTGGCAATGAGCAGTTCTTC. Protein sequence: CASSPRVAGGGGNEQFF.

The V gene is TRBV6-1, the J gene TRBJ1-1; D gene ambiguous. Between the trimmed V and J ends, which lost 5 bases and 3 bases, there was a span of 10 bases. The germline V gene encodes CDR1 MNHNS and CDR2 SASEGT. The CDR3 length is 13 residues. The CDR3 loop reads CASSNTRDTEAFF. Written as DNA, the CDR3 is TGTGCCAGCAGTAACACACGGGACACTGAAGCTTTCTTT.

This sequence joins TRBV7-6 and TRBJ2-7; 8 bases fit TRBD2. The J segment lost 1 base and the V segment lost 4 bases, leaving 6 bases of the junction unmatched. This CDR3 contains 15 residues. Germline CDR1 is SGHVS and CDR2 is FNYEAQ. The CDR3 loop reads CASSSGLAVSYEQYF. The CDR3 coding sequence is TGTGCCAGCAGCTCAGGACTAGCAGTTTCCTACGAGCAGTACTTC.

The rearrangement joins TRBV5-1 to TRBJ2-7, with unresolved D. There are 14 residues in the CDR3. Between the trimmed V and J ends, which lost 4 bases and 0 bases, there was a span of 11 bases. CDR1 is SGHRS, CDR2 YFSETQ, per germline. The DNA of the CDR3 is TGCGCCAGCAGCCCACTTTCCCGCTCCTACGAGCAGTACTTC. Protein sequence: CASSPLSRSYEQYF.

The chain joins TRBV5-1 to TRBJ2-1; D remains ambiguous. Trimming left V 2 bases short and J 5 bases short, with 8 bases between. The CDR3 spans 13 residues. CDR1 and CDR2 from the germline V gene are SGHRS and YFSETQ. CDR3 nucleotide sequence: TGCGCCAGCAGCTTAAATTATAACAATGAGCAGTTCTTC. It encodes CASSLNYNNEQFF.

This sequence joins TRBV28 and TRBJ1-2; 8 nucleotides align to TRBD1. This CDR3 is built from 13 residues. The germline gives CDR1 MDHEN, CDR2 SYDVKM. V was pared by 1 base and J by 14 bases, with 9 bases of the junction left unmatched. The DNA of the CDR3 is TGTGCCAGCAGTTTATTCGCAGGGGGCATGGGGACCTTC. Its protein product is CASSLFAGGMGTF.

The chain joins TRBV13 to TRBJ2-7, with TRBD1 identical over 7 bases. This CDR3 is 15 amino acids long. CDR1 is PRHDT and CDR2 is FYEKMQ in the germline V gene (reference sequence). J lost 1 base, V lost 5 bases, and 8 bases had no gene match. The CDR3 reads CASSPGTAQSYEQYF. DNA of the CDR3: TGTGCCAGCAGCCCGGGGACAGCTCAATCCTACGAGCAGTACTTC.

CDR3 sequence: CASSLFAGDGKLFF. Here the CDR3 DNA reads TGTGCCAGCAGCTTGTTTGCAGGTGATGGAAAACTGTTTTTT. The chain links TRBV5-4 to TRBJ1-4; no reliable D call. The CDR3 contains 14 residues. The germline V gene encodes CDR1 SGHNT and CDR2 YYREEE (reference sequence). Deletions cut 1 base from V and 10 bases from J, with 14 bases between.

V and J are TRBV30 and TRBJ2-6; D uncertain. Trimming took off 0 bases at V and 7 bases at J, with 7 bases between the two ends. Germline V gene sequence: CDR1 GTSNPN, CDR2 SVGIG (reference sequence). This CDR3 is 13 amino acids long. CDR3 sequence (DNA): TGTGCCTGGAGTGTCGGTGGTGCCAACGTCCTGACTTTC. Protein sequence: CAWSVGGANVLTF. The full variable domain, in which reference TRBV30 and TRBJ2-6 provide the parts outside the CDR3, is SQTIHQWPATLVQPVGSPLSLECTVEGTSNPNLYWYRQAAGRGLQLLFYSVGIGQISSEVPQNLSASRPQDRQFILSSKKLLLSDSGFYLCAWSVGGANVLTFGAGSRLTVL.

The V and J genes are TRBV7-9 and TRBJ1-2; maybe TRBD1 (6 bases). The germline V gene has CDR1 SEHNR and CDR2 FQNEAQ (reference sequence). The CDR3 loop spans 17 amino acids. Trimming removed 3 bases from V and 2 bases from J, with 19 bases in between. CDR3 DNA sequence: TGTGCCAGCAGCTTCGAGCCGACCCATGGACAGAACTATGGCTACACCTTC. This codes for CASSFEPTHGQNYGYTF.

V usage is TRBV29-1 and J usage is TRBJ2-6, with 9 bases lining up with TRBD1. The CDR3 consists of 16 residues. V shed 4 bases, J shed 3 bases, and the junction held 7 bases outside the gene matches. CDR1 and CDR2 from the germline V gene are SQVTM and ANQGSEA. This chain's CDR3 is CSVGGQGHFGANVLTF. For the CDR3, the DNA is TGCAGCGTTGGGGGACAGGGTCATTTTGGGGCCAACGTCCTGACTTTC.

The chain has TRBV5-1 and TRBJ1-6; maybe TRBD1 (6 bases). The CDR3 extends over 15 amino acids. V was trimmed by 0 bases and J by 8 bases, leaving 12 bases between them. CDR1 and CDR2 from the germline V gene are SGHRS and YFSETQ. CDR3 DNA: TGCGCCAGCAGCTTGGATGGACAGCCCTATTCACCCCTCCACTTT. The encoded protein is CASSLDGQPYSPLHF.

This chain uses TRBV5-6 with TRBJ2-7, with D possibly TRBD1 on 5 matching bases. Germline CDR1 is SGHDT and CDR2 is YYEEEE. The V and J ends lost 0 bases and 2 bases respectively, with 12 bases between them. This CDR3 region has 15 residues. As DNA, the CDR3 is TGTGCCAGCAGCTTGGAGGCAGGGCTTACCTACGAGCAGTACTTC. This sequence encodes CASSLEAGLTYEQYF.

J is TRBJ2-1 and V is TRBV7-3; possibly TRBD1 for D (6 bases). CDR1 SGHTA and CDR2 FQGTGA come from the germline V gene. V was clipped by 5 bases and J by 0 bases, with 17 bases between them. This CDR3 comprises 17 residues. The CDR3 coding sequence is TGTGCCAGCAGCCCAATCGGACAGAGATACTCCTACAATGAGCAGTTCTTC. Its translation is CASSPIGQRYSYNEQFF.